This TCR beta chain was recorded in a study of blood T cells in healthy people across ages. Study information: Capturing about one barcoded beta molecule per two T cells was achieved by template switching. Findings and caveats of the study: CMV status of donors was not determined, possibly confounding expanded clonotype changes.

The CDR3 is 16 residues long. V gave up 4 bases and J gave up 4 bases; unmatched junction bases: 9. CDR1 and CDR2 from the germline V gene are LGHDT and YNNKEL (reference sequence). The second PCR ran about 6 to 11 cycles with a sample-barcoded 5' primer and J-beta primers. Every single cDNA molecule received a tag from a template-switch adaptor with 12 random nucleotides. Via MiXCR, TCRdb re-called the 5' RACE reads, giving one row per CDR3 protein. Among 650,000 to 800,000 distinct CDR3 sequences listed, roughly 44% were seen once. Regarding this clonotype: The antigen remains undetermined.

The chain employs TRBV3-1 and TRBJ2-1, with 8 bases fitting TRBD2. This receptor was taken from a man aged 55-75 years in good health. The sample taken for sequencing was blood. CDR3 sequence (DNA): TGTGCCAGCAGCCCCCTCACGGGGGGGGGTTACAATGAGCAGTTCTTC. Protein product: CASSPLTGGGYNEQFF.